Sequencing of this T cell receptor (beta chain) was carried out in a study of T cell repertoires in cytomegalovirus infection. Study details: Newly reported HLA-C-restricted and thoroughly characterized HLA-B-restricted CMV epitopes were employed. From public TCR beta signatures came an indication of both CMV infection and matching HLA type. Study-level points and caveats: CMV carriers having the relevant HLA were flagged by cumulative public TCR beta family frequency. CMV-specific TCR beta clonotypes restricted by HLA-C dominated the ex vivo response.

Trimming pared 4 bases from V and 4 bases from J, leaving 14 bases between. Germline CDR1 reads MNHEY; CDR2 reads SMNVEV (reference sequence). The CDR3 has 14 amino acids. TCRdb recomputed calls from the reads with MiXCR, one row per CDR3 protein. The table lists hundreds of thousands of distinct CDR3 sequences, approximately 30% of them singletons, with roughly an eighth in the top ten. On this clonotype itself: Antigen unknown.

The chain uses TRBV27 and TRBJ2-7; D is possibly TRBD1 or TRBD2 (5 bases each). The clonotype was recovered from a human donor in good health (CMV status not recorded). Some clones in this sample may be carry-over from other donors' samples. The sequencing used cultured CD8+ T cells from PBMCs, collected from culture after CMV antigen stimulation. The CDR3 reads CASSWGTRSYEQYF. DNA of the CDR3: TGTGCCAGCAGTTGGGGGACGAGGTCGTACGAGCAGTACTTC.